The 21 T cell receptor beta chains listed next were all sequenced from one sample in a study of blood T cell repertoires in COVID-19. Sequenced by immunoSEQ multiplex PCR; TCRdb stores in-frame clones only, minus some. The profile covers about 50,000 clones, with around 85% appearing a single time and approximately 6.5% taken by the ten largest. The specimen was peripheral blood. The receptors stem from a man in his 60s with acute or convalescent COVID-19.

The rearrangement joins TRBV2 to TRBJ1-4; tentative D call: TRBD1 (6 bases). From germline, CDR1 is SNHLY and CDR2 FYNNEI. The CDR3 is made up of 14 amino acids. Trimming pared 7 bases from V and 2 bases from J, leaving 11 bases between. CDR3 DNA sequence: TGTGCCAGCATGAGTGACAGGACTAATGAAAAACTGTTTTTT. This translates into CASMSDRTNEKLFF.

The chain couples TRBV11-2 to TRBJ2-1, with 15 nucleotides matching TRBD2. Germline V gives CDR1 SGHAT, CDR2 FQNNGV. Unmatched junction bases numbered 7, after V lost 7 bases and J lost 9 bases. The CDR3 has 15 amino acids. The CDR3 loop reads CASITGLAGGGEQFF. The CDR3, as DNA: TGTGCCAGCATCACGGGACTAGCGGGAGGCGGTGAGCAGTTCTTC.

The V call is TRBV28, the J call TRBJ1-1; possibly TRBD1 for D (6 bases). Germline V gene sequence: CDR1 MDHEN, CDR2 SYDVKM. The CDR3 is 15 amino acids. The ends were cut back, 4 bases at V and 5 bases at J, with 17 bases in the middle. The CDR3 sequence: CASSSATGRGTEAFF. Written as DNA, the CDR3 is TGTGCCAGCAGTTCAGCAACAGGGAGGGGAACTGAAGCTTTCTTT. Looking up the rest from reference TRBV28 and TRBJ1-1 gives the full variable domain: DVKVTQSSRYLVKRTGEKVFLECVQDMDHENMFWYRQDPGLGLRLIYFSYDVKMKEKGDIPEGYSVSREKKERFSLILESASTNQTSMYLCASSSATGRGTEAFFGQGTRLTVV.

V is TRBV7-2 and J is TRBJ2-2; D uncertain. Looked up from germline, CDR1 is SGHTA and CDR2 is FQGNSA. The CDR3 covers 15 residues. Trimming pared 6 bases from V and 1 base from J, leaving 12 bases between. CDR3 amino acids: CASRKTIGNTGELFF. CDR3 in DNA: TGTGCCAGCAGAAAAACCATCGGGAACACCGGGGAGCTGTTTTTT.

This clone was recorded once. The chain's CDR3 is CASSATNTGELFF. DNA of the CDR3: TGTGCCAGCAGCGCCACTAACACCGGGGAGCTGTTTTTT. The chain is built from TRBV9 and TRBJ2-2; no clear D. The germline CDR1 and CDR2 sequences are SGDLS and YYNGEE. The V end lost 3 bases, the J end lost 2 bases, and 5 bases lay between the germline ends. This CDR3 is built from 13 residues.

The chain has TRBV5-1 and TRBJ1-4; 11 positions agree with TRBD1. Unmatched junction bases numbered 7, after V lost 4 bases and J lost 8 bases. The germline gives CDR1 SGHRS, CDR2 YFSETQ. CDR3 length: 15 amino acids. The DNA for the CDR3 is TGCGCCAGCAGCCGGGGACAGGGGGGTAACGAAAAACTGTTTTTT. This codes for CASSRGQGGNEKLFF.

The V and J genes are TRBV11-2 and TRBJ2-1, with TRBD2 matching over 16 bases. Trimming cost V 4 bases and J 3 bases; bases outside gene matches: 3. Germline CDR1 SGHAT, CDR2 FQNNGV. The CDR3 contains 17 residues. CDR3 sequence reads: CASSWGTSGRVYNEQFF. The CDR3 DNA sequence: TGTGCCAGCAGCTGGGGGACTAGCGGGAGGGTCTACAATGAGCAGTTCTTC.

The CDR3 DNA reads TGTGCCAGCACCAGAGACACCTCCGGTAGGGCTTTCTTT. It translates to CASTRDTSGRAFF. The V gene is TRBV9, the J gene TRBJ1-1; D is undetermined. Germline CDR1 reads SGDLS; CDR2 reads YYNGEE. V lost 6 bases and J 11 bases, leaving 20 bases between the germline ends. The CDR3 covers 13 residues.

The rearrangement links TRBV5-1 to TRBJ2-7; 8 bases align to TRBD1. J gave up 2 bases and V 4 bases, and 5 bases lay outside the gene matches. The CDR3 totals 14 residues. Germline CDR1 SGHRS, CDR2 YFSETQ. The CDR3 coding sequence is TGCGCCAGCAGCCGGACAGGGAGTCCCTACGAGCAGTACTTC. Translation gives CASSRTGSPYEQYF.

A single count supports this clone. The chain recombines TRBV28 with TRBJ2-5, with D perhaps matching TRBD2 (6 bases). V lost 3 bases and J 5 bases, leaving 13 bases between the germline ends. Per germline, CDR1 MDHEN and CDR2 SYDVKM. This CDR3 has 14 amino acids. In DNA form, the CDR3 reads TGTGCCAGCAGTTTCCGGGCGGGAATGGAGACCCAGTACTTC. Its translation: CASSFRAGMETQYF.

This clone turned up a few times. J is TRBJ2-7 and V is TRBV13; no reliable D call. The CDR3 is 15 residues long. Trimming cost V 2 bases and J 0 bases, with 11 bases left between them. The V gene's germline CDR1 is PRHDT and CDR2 FYEKMQ (reference sequence). The DNA for the CDR3 is TGTGCCAGCAGCTTAAGAGGCCTCTCCTCCTACGAGCAGTACTTC. The encoded protein is CASSLRGLSSYEQYF.

This sequence joins TRBV18 and TRBJ2-3; 7 bases are a match to TRBD2. CDR1 is KGHSH, CDR2 LQKENI, per germline. CDR3 size: 15 residues. After removal of 6 bases from V and 4 bases from J, the junction contained 10 bases not matched to a gene. Here the CDR3 DNA reads TGTGCCAGCTCCGTCCGCGGGAGTCCCGCAGATACGCAGTATTTT. The encoded protein is CASSVRGSPADTQYF.

The sample holds one count of this clone. This sequence joins TRBV11-2 and TRBJ2-7; 9 bases match TRBD1. The V segment lost 7 bases and the J segment 2 bases; nucleotides outside the gene matches: 9. Germline lookup yields CDR1 SGHAT and CDR2 FQNNGV. The CDR3 is 15 amino acids. The CDR3 region has the DNA TGTGCCAGCACCCCACTTGGACAGGGGACCTACGAGCAGTACTTC. Amino acid sequence: CASTPLGQGTYEQYF.

This chain uses TRBV9 with TRBJ2-3; 8 bases agree with TRBD1. The V gene end was trimmed by 0 bases and the J gene end by 6 bases; junction bases not matched to a gene: 6. The germline CDR1 and CDR2 sequences are SGDLS and YYNGEE. The CDR3 extends over 15 amino acids. This CDR3 reads CASSVGDRGVDTQYF. CDR3 DNA sequence: TGTGCCAGCAGCGTAGGAGACAGGGGTGTTGATACGCAGTATTTT.

This clone was detected a few times. This sequence joins TRBV2 and TRBJ1-6; possibly TRBD1 for D (6 bases). There are 15 residues in the CDR3. The ends were cut back, 2 bases at V and 6 bases at J, with 11 bases in the middle. CDR1 and CDR2 (germline): SNHLY, FYNNEI. In DNA, the CDR3 is TGTGCCAGCAGTGAACAGGGGAGCCTTAATTCACCCCTCCACTTT. Protein: CASSEQGSLNSPLHF.

This clone was counted a few times. This sequence joins TRBV28 and TRBJ1-6, with a possible D match to TRBD1 (6 bases). This CDR3 is 18 amino acids long. With 2 bases removed from V and 1 base from J, the gap between germline ends came to 15 bases. The germline CDR1 and CDR2 sequences are MDHEN and SYDVKM. CDR3 amino acids: CASSLSQGLGSYNSPLHF. CDR3 bases: TGTGCCAGCAGTTTAAGTCAGGGGCTGGGGTCCTATAATTCACCCCTCCACTTT.

The chain has TRBV5-1 and TRBJ1-2, with D perhaps matching TRBD1 (5 bases). The CDR3 extends over 13 amino acids. In germline, CDR1 is SGHRS, CDR2 YFSETQ. V shed 0 bases and J shed 6 bases, with 9 bases lying between them. CDR3 sequence reads: CASSLGQGDGYTF. The CDR3 DNA follows: TGCGCCAGCAGCTTGGGGCAGGGCGATGGCTACACCTTC.

The rearrangement joins TRBV7-3 to TRBJ2-1; 7 bases line up with TRBD2. Germline V gene lookup returns CDR1 SGHTA and CDR2 FQGTGA. The CDR3 loop spans 14 amino acids. V shed 4 bases, J shed 5 bases, and the junction held 5 bases outside the gene matches. DNA for the CDR3: TGTGCCAGCAGCTCAGGGAGGGGCAACAATGAGCAGTTCTTC. Translation gives CASSSGRGNNEQFF.

The chain is built from TRBV25-1 and TRBJ2-1; D unresolved. The CDR3 extends over 14 amino acids. Trimming took off 2 bases at V and 8 bases at J, with 13 bases between the two ends. Per the germline V gene, CDR1 is MGHDK and CDR2 is SYGVNS. The CDR3 nucleotides are TGTGCCAGCAGTGAACCCGCCTGGCGGCATGAGCAGTTCTTC. Its translation: CASSEPAWRHEQFF.

V and J are TRBV21-1 and TRBJ2-3; the DNA was not compared with TRBD1, the D call given in the table. TRBV21-1 is termed a pseudogene. CDR3 size: 18 residues. This CDR3 is CASSKTGPSRGDTDTQYF. The CDR3 DNA follows: TGTGCCAGCAGCAAAACAGGGCCAAGTCGTGGGGACACAGATACGCAGTATTTT.

The genes are TRBV5-1 and TRBJ2-1, with D possibly being TRBD1 (6 bases). This CDR3 has 15 amino acids. CDR1 SGHRS and CDR2 YFSETQ come from the germline V gene. V was trimmed by 0 bases and J by 3 bases, leaving 10 bases between them. CDR3 nucleotides: TGCGCCAGCAGCTTGGTGTCAGGGGTCTACAATGAGCAGTTCTTC. This encodes CASSLVSGVYNEQFF.